The clone carrying this TCR beta chain occurred many times. The target antigen is unknown. One entry per CDR3 protein, called by TCRdb with MiXCR from the 5' RACE reads. The data show more than 110,000 distinct CDR3 sequences, with 7% to 9% seen just once and roughly 7.2% held by the top ten. This sample was taken from a study of CD8 T cells in ankylosing spondylitis. Findings of the study overall: The clones that were linked to disease were reported to be significantly enriched in matched synovial fluid samples from ankylosing spondylitis patients.

After removal of 0 bases from V and 4 bases from J, the junction contained 3 bases not matched to a gene. The CDR3 runs 15 residues. Germline CDR1 and CDR2: SGHRS and YFSETQ. The sequence was obtained from a male donor with ankylosing spondylitis. The rearrangement uses TRBV5-1 and TRBJ2-5, with TRBD2 matching 10 bases. The specimen sequenced was synovial fluid, either unsorted or a sorted T cell fraction (not recorded which). CDR3 sequence (DNA): TGCGCCAGCAGCTTGGTATTAGCGGGGGGAGAGACCCAGTACTTC. Encoded protein: CASSLVLAGGETQYF.